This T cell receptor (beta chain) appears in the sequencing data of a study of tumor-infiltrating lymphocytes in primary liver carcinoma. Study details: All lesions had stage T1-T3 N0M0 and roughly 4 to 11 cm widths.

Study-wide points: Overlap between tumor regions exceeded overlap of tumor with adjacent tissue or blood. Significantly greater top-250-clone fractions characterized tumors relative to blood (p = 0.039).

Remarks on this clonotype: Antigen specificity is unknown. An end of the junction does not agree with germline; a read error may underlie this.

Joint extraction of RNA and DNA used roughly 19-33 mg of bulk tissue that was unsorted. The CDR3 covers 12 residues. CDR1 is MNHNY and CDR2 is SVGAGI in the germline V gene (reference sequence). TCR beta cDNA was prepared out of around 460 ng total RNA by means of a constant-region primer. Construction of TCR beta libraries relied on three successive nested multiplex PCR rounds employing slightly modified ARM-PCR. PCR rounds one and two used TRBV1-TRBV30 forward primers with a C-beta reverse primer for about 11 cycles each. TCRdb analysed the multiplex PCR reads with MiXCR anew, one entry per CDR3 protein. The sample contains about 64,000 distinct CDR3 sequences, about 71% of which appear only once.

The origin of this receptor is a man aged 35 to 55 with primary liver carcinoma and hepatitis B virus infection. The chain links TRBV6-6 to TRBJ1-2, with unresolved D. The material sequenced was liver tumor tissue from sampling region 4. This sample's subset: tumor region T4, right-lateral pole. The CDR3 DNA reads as TGTGCCATATACTTCGGGTCCTATGGCCACACCTTC. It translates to CAIYFGSYGHTF.